The next 5 T cell receptor beta chains were all read from a single sample in a study of blood T cell repertoires in COVID-19. The repertoire was sequenced with immunoSEQ multiplex PCR; TCRdb's copy has only in-frame clones and lacks some. This sample has about 87,000 clones; 70% to 85% occur once, and the top ten carry 3%. The sequenced material came from peripheral blood. The receptors were gathered from a woman of 80 years or more with COVID-19, enrolled during active disease.

The chain is built from TRBV10-3 and TRBJ1-1; D unclear. CDR3 size: 13 residues. V lost 6 bases and J lost 0, with 8 bases in between. Per germline, CDR1 ENHRY and CDR2 SYGVKD. This CDR3 reads CAIRTNMNTEAFF. The CDR3 DNA sequence: TGTGCCATCAGGACAAACATGAACACTGAAGCTTTCTTT.

This clone was seen just once. The V gene is TRBV27, the J gene TRBJ2-3, with D perhaps matching TRBD2 (6 bases). CDR3 size: 14 residues. Trimming pared 10 bases from V and 2 bases from J, leaving 16 bases between. The germline CDR1 and CDR2 sequences are MNHEY and SMNVEV (reference sequence). CDR3 DNA: TGTGCCACCCGTCGAAGCGGGCCCACAGATACGCAGTATTTT. It yields the protein CATRRSGPTDTQYF.

The chain employs TRBV2 and TRBJ1-2; D unclear. Trimming stripped 7 bases from V and 4 bases from J, with 16 bases between. CDR1 and CDR2 from the germline V gene are SNHLY and FYNNEI. There are 14 residues in the CDR3. CDR3 sequence reads: CASTGTGSPYGYTF. CDR3 nucleotide sequence: TGTGCCAGCACGGGAACGGGGTCACCCTATGGCTACACCTTC.

J is TRBJ1-2 and V is TRBV21-1; the DNA was not used to check the table's D call, TRBD1. TRBV21-1 is given as a pseudogene. The CDR3 extends over 17 amino acids. CDR3 region: CASSKQAWTGTVDGYTF. CDR3 coding DNA: TGTGCCAGCAGCAAACAAGCCTGGACAGGGACAGTGGATGGCTACACCTTC.

The rearrangement uses TRBV11-2 and TRBJ1-4, with D hard to call. Germline assignment: CDR1 SGHAT and CDR2 FQNNGV. Deletions cut 1 base from V and 7 bases from J, with 13 bases between. The CDR3 consists of 15 residues. The CDR3 reads CASSLVGQSFEKLFF. The CDR3 bases are TGTGCCAGCAGCTTAGTGGGCCAGAGTTTTGAAAAACTGTTTTTT.